A selection of T cell receptor beta chains follows, all from one sample in a study of blood T cell repertoires in COVID-19. This table comes from immunoSEQ multiplex PCR, and its TCRdb copy is limited to in-frame clones, with some not included. Of under 150,000 clones in the sample, approximately 90% were seen once. Sequencing was done on a sample of peripheral blood. The source of these receptors is a man aged 45-65 years with active or convalescent COVID-19. Both conserved end residues are part of each CDR3. Fields, in order: D gene, V gene, J gene, CDR3 length, CDR3 DNA, CDR3 protein. A D gene is named only where the DNA matches it firmly.

D: NA
V: TRBV6-5
J: TRBJ1-2
length: 15
DNA: TGTGCCAGCGCAGGATCCGGGGGAGGGGACTATGGCTACACCTTC
CDR3: CASAGSGGGDYGYTF

D: NA
V: TRBV27
J: TRBJ1-5
length: 14
DNA: TGTGCCAGCAGTTCAGCGGGACCAGCTTTGGCCCAGCATTTT
CDR3: CASSSAGPALAQHF

D: NA
V: TRBV2
J: TRBJ2-7
length: 13
DNA: TGTGCCAGCAGTGAGGCACTATCCTACGAGCAGTACTTC
CDR3: CASSEALSYEQYF

D: TRBD1
V: TRBV28
J: TRBJ2-1
length: 14
DNA: TGTGCCACTACAGGGGAACAGGCTTACAATGAGCAGTTCTTC
CDR3: CATTGEQAYNEQFF

D: NA
V: TRBV2
J: TRBJ1-2
length: 13
DNA: TGTGCCAGTGCGACAGGCCCCGGCTATGGCTACACCTTC
CDR3: CASATGPGYGYTF

D: NA
V: TRBV30
J: TRBJ2-7
length: 10
DNA: TGTGCCTGGGGTCGCTACGAGCAGTACTTC
CDR3: CAWGRYEQYF

D: NA
V: TRBV11-3
J: TRBJ2-1
length: 12
DNA: TGTGCCAGCAGCCGAGAACACAATGAGCAGTTCTTC
CDR3: CASSREHNEQFF

D: TRBD2
V: TRBV7-6
J: TRBJ2-5
length: 17
DNA: TGTGCCAGCAGCTTGGGGCGGCTAGCGGGGGTCCAAGAGACCCAGTACTTC
CDR3: CASSLGRLAGVQETQYF

D: NA
V: TRBV6-5
J: TRBJ2-2
length: 15
DNA: TGTGCCAGCAGTATCCGGGACATAGACACCGGGGAGCTGTTTTTT
CDR3: CASSIRDIDTGELFF

D: TRBD2
V: TRBV7-8
J: TRBJ2-3
length: 16
DNA: TGTGCCAGCAGCTTGGTGACTAGCGGGAGTACAGATACGCAGTATTTT
CDR3: CASSLVTSGSTDTQYF

D: NA
V: TRBV11-2
J: TRBJ1-2
length: 16
DNA: TGTGCCAGCAGCTTATGGGACAAGGCCCCAGGCGGTGGCTACACCTTC
CDR3: CASSLWDKAPGGGYTF

D: NA
V: TRBV7-2
J: TRBJ1-2
length: 15
DNA: TGTGCCAGCAGCGCGGGCGGTGTGGCAGTCGGTGGCTACACCTTC
CDR3: CASSAGGVAVGGYTF